This T cell receptor beta chain was identified in a study of beta chain features in type 1 diabetes. Findings and limits, study-wide: All four CD4+ subsets from Type 1 diabetes patients carried moderately but significantly shorter TCRB CDR3s.

To note about this clone: Antigen unknown.

The authors reverse transcribed all of the isolated RNA, so sequencing captured expressed TCRB transcripts. Some clones are missing from TCRdb's copy, which holds only in-frame ones; the method was immunoSEQ multiplex PCR. The table has a few hundred thousand clones, approximately 16% seen once. Unmatched junction bases numbered 10, after V lost 7 bases and J lost 5 bases. The CDR3 runs 13 residues. Germline values: CDR1 SQVTM, CDR2 ANQGSEA. The sequencing sample was made of naive CD4+ T cells from blood. The chain uses TRBV29-1 and TRBJ2-5, with 7 bases that match TRBD2. This TCR came from a man aged 30 to 45 with type 1 diabetes. The CDR3 is CSARAGSIETQYF. The CDR3 DNA follows: TGCAGCGCCCGAGCGGGGAGCATCGAGACCCAGTACTTC.